The present entry profiles one T cell receptor beta chain with its context. Its antigen is unidentified. This sample was included in a study of naive and memory T cell subsets. Study findings and constraints: There was no ground truth to check naive and memory subset results. Over 85% of naive TCR sequences appeared only once, unlike memory subsets.

Germline V gives CDR1 LGHNA, CDR2 YSLEER. V gave up 6 bases and J gave up 8 bases; unmatched junction bases: 17. This CDR3 region has 18 residues. Four subsets defined by CD45RA and CD27 were sorted after CD3, CD4, CD8 and live/dead staining. Both TRBC1 and TRBC2 were covered by a beta constant-region primer of two equimolar oligonucleotides. Nested alpha and beta constant-region primers with the SP2 primer drove four PCR rounds on ligated cDNA. TCRdb itself ran the UMI-ligation and nested PCR reads through MiXCR, one entry per CDR3 protein. The data show about 85,000 distinct CDR3 sequences, 13% seen once.

The specimen sequenced was central memory CD4+ T cells from blood. V is TRBV4-3 and J is TRBJ2-1; TRBD2 agrees at 12 bases. The origin of this receptor is a human donor in good health. The DNA for the CDR3 is TGCGCCAGCAGGGGGTGGGCTAGCGGGAGGGCCCGTTTGGATGAGCAGTTCTTC. It is translated as CASRGWASGRARLDEQFF.